A selection of T cell receptor beta chains follows, all from one sample in a study of PD-1 blockade in classical Hodgkin lymphoma. Clones were sequenced by immunoSEQ multiplex PCR, and TCRdb holds only the in-frame ones, with some missing. The sample includes approximately 70,000 clones, 85% to 95% of them seen just once. Specimen: peripheral blood mononuclear cells (PBMCs). All receptors derive from a human donor with classical Hodgkin lymphoma. The CDR3 runs from the conserved cysteine through the conserved F or W. The order of the fields is V gene, D gene, clone size, J gene, CDR3 protein, CDR3 DNA. A D gene is named only where the DNA matches it firmly. For some rows the clone size is stated as once, few or many, or as a class when expanded; others skip it.

v_call: TRBV4-3
d_call: .
clone_size: .
j_call: TRBJ2-7
cdr3_aa: CASSQGEQGYEQYF
cdr3_nt: TGCGCCAGCAGCCAAGGGGAACAGGGCTACGAGCAGTACTTC

v_call: TRBV19
d_call: .
clone_size: .
j_call: TRBJ1-2
cdr3_aa: CASSISAQENYGYTF
cdr3_nt: TGTGCCAGTAGTATATCGGCCCAGGAGAACTATGGCTACACCTTC

v_call: TRBV14
d_call: TRBD1
clone_size: .
j_call: TRBJ2-6
cdr3_aa: CASSQALQAGQGSGANVLTF
cdr3_nt: TGTGCCAGCAGCCAGGCACTCCAGGCAGGACAGGGCTCTGGGGCCAACGTCCTGACTTTC

v_call: TRBV5-4
d_call: .
clone_size: .
j_call: TRBJ2-5
cdr3_aa: CASSSGRGIVQVETQYF
cdr3_nt: TGTGCCAGCAGCTCCGGTAGAGGGATAGTACAGGTAGAGACCCAGTACTTC

v_call: TRBV27
d_call: .
clone_size: .
j_call: TRBJ2-4
cdr3_aa: CASSLSRDSTAKNIQYF
cdr3_nt: TGTGCCAGCAGTTTATCGCGGGACAGTACAGCCAAAAACATTCAGTACTTC

v_call: TRBV5-4
d_call: .
clone_size: .
j_call: TRBJ2-2
cdr3_aa: CASSELTIPGELFF
cdr3_nt: TGTGCCAGCAGCGAGTTGACAATCCCCGGGGAGCTGTTTTTT

v_call: TRBV6-4
d_call: TRBD1
clone_size: .
j_call: TRBJ1-2
cdr3_aa: CASSHPGQGGGCRTF
cdr3_nt: TGTGCCAGCAGCCACCCGGGACAGGGAGGGGGGTGTCGCACCTTC

v_call: TRBV5-6
d_call: TRBD2
clone_size: .
j_call: TRBJ2-1
cdr3_aa: CASSPGLAGNYNEQFF
cdr3_nt: TGTGCCAGCAGCCCCGGACTAGCGGGGAATTACAATGAGCAGTTCTTC

v_call: TRBV6-5
d_call: TRBD1
clone_size: once
j_call: TRBJ2-3
cdr3_aa: CATQGGTDTQYF
cdr3_nt: TGTGCCACCCAGGGGGGCACAGATACGCAGTATTTT

v_call: TRBV19
d_call: .
clone_size: .
j_call: TRBJ1-5
cdr3_aa: CASSLRDKNSNQPQHF
cdr3_nt: TGTGCCAGTAGTCTCCGGGACAAAAATAGCAATCAGCCCCAGCATTTT

v_call: TRBV19
d_call: .
clone_size: .
j_call: TRBJ2-2
cdr3_aa: CASSIQGPGELFF
cdr3_nt: TGTGCCAGTAGCATACAGGGTCCCGGGGAGCTGTTTTTT

v_call: TRBV6-5
d_call: TRBD1
clone_size: .
j_call: TRBJ1-2
cdr3_aa: CASRGQGVVSYGYTF
cdr3_nt: TGTGCCAGCAGGGGACAGGGGGTAGTTAGCTATGGCTACACCTTC

v_call: TRBV6-5
d_call: .
clone_size: .
j_call: TRBJ1-1
cdr3_aa: CASSYSSGTTEAFF
cdr3_nt: TGTGCCAGCAGTTACTCGAGCGGGACCACTGAAGCTTTCTTT

v_call: TRBV5-4
d_call: .
clone_size: .
j_call: TRBJ2-7
cdr3_aa: CASSLGGRGGSYEQYF
cdr3_nt: TGTGCCAGCAGCCTCGGGGGGCGAGGAGGTTCCTACGAGCAGTACTTC

v_call: TRBV6-5
d_call: TRBD1
clone_size: .
j_call: TRBJ1-2
cdr3_aa: CASSFTDRGEYGYTF
cdr3_nt: TGTGCCAGCAGTTTTACGGACAGGGGAGAATATGGCTACACCTTC

v_call: TRBV2
d_call: .
clone_size: .
j_call: TRBJ2-2
cdr3_aa: CASSDSRMAGELFF
cdr3_nt: TGTGCCAGCAGTGACTCGCGGATGGCCGGGGAGCTGTTTTTT

v_call: TRBV2
d_call: .
clone_size: .
j_call: TRBJ2-7
cdr3_aa: CASSDDIYEQYF
cdr3_nt: TGTGCCAGCAGTGATGACATCTACGAGCAGTACTTC

v_call: TRBV6-1
d_call: TRBD1
clone_size: .
j_call: TRBJ1-2
cdr3_aa: CASRQGGYYGYTF
cdr3_nt: TGTGCCAGTAGACAGGGCGGATACTATGGCTACACCTTC

v_call: TRBV5-5
d_call: TRBD1
clone_size: .
j_call: TRBJ2-7
cdr3_aa: CASSLASGTGAKYEQYF
cdr3_nt: TGTGCCAGCAGCTTGGCCTCCGGGACAGGGGCCAAGTACGAGCAGTACTTC

v_call: TRBV18
d_call: TRBD1
clone_size: .
j_call: TRBJ1-1
cdr3_aa: CASSPGTANTEAFF
cdr3_nt: TGTGCCAGCTCACCGGGGACAGCGAACACTGAAGCTTTCTTT

v_call: TRBV19
d_call: .
clone_size: .
j_call: TRBJ2-2
cdr3_aa: CASSLTSWSGELFF
cdr3_nt: TGTGCCAGTAGTCTAACAAGTTGGAGCGGGGAGCTGTTTTTT

v_call: TRBV7-3
d_call: TRBD1
clone_size: .
j_call: TRBJ2-7
cdr3_aa: CASSSAGGTYEQYF
cdr3_nt: TGTGCCAGCAGCTCGGCAGGGGGAACCTACGAGCAGTACTTC